The sequence of this TCR beta chain was determined in a study of blood T cell repertoires in COVID-19. Participants' own reports of clinical history determined their cohort assignment. This CDR3 has 15 residues. V was pared by 3 bases and J by 3 bases, with 7 bases of the junction left unmatched. Germline V lookup: CDR1 LGHNA, CDR2 YSLEER. Profiled with immunoSEQ multiplex PCR; TCRdb holds only in-frame clones, not every one. The table records about 160,000 clones, around nine tenths of them present only once. The source material was PBMCs or T cells enriched from blood (not recorded which). The chain carries TRBV4-3 and TRBJ1-2; 7 nucleotides agree with TRBD1. The TCR originated in a woman aged 45-60 years who had recovered from COVID-19. The CDR3 region is CASSQGYRGHYGYTF. CDR3 coding DNA: TGCGCCAGCAGCCAGGGTTACAGGGGACACTATGGCTACACCTTC.